Sequencing of this T cell receptor (beta chain) was carried out in a study of blood T cell repertoires in COVID-19. Across the study: The United States, Italy and Spain provided the acute and convalescent COVID-19 samples.

Some clones are missing from TCRdb's copy, which holds only in-frame ones; the method was immunoSEQ multiplex PCR. The sample contains around 370,000 clones, nearly 90% of which appear only once. V shed 5 bases and J 9 bases; nucleotides not matched to a gene: 14. The CDR3 spans 16 residues. Germline loops: CDR1 LGHDT, CDR2 YNNKEL (reference sequence). The sequenced material came from peripheral blood. The receptor's source is a man younger than 30 with active or convalescent COVID-19. The gene calls are TRBV3-1 (or the pseudogene TRBV3-2) and TRBJ2-1, with 9 positions matching TRBD1. The CDR3 nucleotides read TGTGCCAGCAGCTCCCCCGGGACAGGGTTTCTATCTGAGCAGTTCTTC. This encodes CASSSPGTGFLSEQFF.